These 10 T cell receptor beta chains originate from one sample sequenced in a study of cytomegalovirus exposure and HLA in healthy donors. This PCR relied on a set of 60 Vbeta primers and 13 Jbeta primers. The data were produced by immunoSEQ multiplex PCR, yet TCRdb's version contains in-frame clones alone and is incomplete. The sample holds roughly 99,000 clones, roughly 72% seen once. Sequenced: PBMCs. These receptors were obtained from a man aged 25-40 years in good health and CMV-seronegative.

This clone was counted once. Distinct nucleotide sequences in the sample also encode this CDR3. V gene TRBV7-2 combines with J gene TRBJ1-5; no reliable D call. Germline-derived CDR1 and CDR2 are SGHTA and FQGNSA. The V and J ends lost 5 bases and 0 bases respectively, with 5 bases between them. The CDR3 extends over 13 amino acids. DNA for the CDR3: TGTGCCAGCAGCAGGAGTAGCAATCAGCCCCAGCATTTT. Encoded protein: CASSRSSNQPQHF.

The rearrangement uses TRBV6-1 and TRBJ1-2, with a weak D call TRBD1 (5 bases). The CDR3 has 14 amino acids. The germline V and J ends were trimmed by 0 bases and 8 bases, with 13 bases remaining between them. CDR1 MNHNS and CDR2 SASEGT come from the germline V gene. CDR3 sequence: CASSEAGGLGGYTF. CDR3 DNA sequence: TGTGCCAGCAGTGAAGCGGGGGGGTTGGGCGGCTACACCTTC.

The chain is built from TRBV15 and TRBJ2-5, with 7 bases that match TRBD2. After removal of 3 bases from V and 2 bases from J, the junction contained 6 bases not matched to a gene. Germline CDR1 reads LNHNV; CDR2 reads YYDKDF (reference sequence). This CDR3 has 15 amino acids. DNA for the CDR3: TGTGCCACCAGCAGTCCCCCGGGGGGACAAGAGACCCAGTACTTC. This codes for CATSSPPGGQETQYF.

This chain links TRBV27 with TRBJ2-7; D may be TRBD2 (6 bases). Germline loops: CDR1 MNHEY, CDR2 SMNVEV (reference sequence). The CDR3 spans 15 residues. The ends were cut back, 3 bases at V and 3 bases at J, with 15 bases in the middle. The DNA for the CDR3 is TGTGCCAGCAGTTTTCGGGGGATGTTGGGCTACGAGCAGTACTTC. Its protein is CASSFRGMLGYEQYF.

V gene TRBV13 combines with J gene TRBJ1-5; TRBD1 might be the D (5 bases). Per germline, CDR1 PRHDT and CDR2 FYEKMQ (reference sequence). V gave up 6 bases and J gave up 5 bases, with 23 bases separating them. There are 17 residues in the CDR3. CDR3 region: CASSPRGLGGRDQPQHF. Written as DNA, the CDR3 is TGTGCCAGCAGTCCCCGCGGGTTGGGGGGAAGAGATCAGCCCCAGCATTTT. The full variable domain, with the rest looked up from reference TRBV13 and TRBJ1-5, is AAGVIQSPRHLIKEKRETATLKCYPIPRHDTVYWYQQGPGQDPQFLISFYEKMQSDKGSIPDRFSAQQFSDYHSELNMSSLELGDSALYFCASSPRGLGGRDQPQHFGDGTRLSIL.

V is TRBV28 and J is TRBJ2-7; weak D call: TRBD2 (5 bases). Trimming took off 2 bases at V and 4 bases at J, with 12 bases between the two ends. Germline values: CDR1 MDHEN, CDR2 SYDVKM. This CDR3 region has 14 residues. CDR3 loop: CASSLPGRGYEQYF. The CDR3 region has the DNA TGTGCCAGCAGTTTACCCGGAAGAGGGTACGAGCAGTACTTC.

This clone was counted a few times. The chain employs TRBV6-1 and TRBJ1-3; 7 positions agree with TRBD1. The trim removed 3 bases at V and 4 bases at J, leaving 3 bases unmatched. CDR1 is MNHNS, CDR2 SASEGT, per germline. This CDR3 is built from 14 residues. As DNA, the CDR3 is TGTGCCAGCAGTGACCGGGGACAGGGAAACACCATATATTTT. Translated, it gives CASSDRGQGNTIYF.

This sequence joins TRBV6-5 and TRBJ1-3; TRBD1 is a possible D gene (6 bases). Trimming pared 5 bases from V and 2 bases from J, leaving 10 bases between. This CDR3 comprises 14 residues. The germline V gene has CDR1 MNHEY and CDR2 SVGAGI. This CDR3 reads CASSERTAGNTIYF. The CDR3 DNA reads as TGTGCCAGCAGTGAACGGACAGCTGGAAACACCATATATTTT.

CDR3 coding DNA: TGTGCCAGCAGTCCTTTAATCACAACAGATACGCAGTATTTT. Translation gives CASSPLITTDTQYF. The chain employs TRBV11-2 and TRBJ2-3, with no clear D. Between the trimmed V and J ends, which lost 6 bases and 3 bases, there was a span of 13 bases. The CDR3 has 14 residues. Germline lookup yields CDR1 SGHAT and CDR2 FQNNGV.

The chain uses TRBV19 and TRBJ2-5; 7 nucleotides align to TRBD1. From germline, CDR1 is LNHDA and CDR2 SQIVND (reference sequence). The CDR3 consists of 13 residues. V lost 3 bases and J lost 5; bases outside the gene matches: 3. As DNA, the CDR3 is TGTGCCAGTAGTATGACAGGGTCGGAGACCCAGTACTTC. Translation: CASSMTGSETQYF.